The clone carrying this T cell receptor beta chain occurred a few times. Its target is unknown. Under the authors' procedure: The study built a papillary thyroid cancer distant-metastasis classifier from CDR3 differences across clinicopathological groups. TCRdb used MiXCR to call clones anew from the PCR reads. TCRdb, rather than the study authors, made the V and J calls. The repertoire holds 40,000 or so clones, more than 45% seen once, with less than 25% in the top ten. Trimming at V came to 5 bases and at J to 0 bases, leaving 4 bases not matched to a gene. This CDR3 is 16 amino acids long. Germline V gives CDR1 SGHAT, CDR2 FQNNGV. All patients were treatment-naive before thyroid surgery. These data come from a study of metastatic and nonmetastatic thyroid tumors. On the study more broadly: Repertoire data that came from the blood and tumor or nodule tissue of malignant and benign thyroid patients were compared. Broader study findings: Significantly greater TCR beta diversity was reportedly found in malignant thyroid tumors than in benign nodules (in blood and tumor).

The sequence derives from a male donor with papillary thyroid cancer or a benign thyroid nodule (not recorded which). Some clones in this sample may be carry-over from other donors' samples. The J gene is TRBJ1-3, the V gene TRBV11-2; 10 bases are a match to TRBD1. The sample comprised tumor tissue. The CDR3 nucleotides read TGTGCCAGCAGCCTCCGGGACAGGGGCTCTGGAAACACCATATATTTT. It is translated as CASSLRDRGSGNTIYF.